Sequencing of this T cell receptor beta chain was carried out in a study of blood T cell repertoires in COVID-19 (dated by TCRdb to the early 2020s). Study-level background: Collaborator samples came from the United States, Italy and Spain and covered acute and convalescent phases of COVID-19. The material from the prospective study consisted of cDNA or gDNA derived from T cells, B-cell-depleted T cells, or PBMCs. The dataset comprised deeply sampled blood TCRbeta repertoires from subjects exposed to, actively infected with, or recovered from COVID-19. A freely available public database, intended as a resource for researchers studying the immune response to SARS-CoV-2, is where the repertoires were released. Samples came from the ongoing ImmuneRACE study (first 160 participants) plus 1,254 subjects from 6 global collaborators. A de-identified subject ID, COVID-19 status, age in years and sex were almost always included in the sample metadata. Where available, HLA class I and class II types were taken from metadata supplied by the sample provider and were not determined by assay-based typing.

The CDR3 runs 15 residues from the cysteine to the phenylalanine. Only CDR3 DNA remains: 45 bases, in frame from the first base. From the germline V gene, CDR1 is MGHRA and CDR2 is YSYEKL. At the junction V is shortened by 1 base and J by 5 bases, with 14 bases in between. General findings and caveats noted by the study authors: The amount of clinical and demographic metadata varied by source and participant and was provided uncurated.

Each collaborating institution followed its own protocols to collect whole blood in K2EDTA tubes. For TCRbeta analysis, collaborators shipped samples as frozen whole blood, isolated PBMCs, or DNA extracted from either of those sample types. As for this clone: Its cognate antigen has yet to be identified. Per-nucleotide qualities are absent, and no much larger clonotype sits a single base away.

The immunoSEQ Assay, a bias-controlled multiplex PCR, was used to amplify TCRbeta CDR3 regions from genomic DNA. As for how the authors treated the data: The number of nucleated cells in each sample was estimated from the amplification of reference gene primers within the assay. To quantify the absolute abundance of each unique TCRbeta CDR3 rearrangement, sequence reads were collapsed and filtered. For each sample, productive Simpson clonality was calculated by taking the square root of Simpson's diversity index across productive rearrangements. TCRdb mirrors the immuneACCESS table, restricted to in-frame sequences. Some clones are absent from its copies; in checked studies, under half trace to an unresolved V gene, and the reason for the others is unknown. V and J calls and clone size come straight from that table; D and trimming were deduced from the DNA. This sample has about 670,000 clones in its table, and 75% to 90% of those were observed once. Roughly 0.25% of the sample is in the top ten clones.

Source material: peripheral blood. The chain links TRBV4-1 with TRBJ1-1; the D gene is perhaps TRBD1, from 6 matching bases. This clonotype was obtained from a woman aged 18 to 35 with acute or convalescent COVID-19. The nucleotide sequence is TGCGCCAGCAGCCAAGTGATCGGGAGGGGGACTGAAGCTTTCTTT. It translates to CASSQVIGRGTEAFF.